This T cell receptor beta chain comes out of a study of identical twins. This clonotype has only a few counts. Germline CDR1 is MNHNS and CDR2 is SASEGT. V was shortened by 6 bases and J by 2 bases, with 12 bases between the two germline ends. The CDR3 has 14 amino acids. TCRdb re-analysed the 5' RACE reads in MiXCR, keeping a single row per CDR3 protein. The top ten hold around 1.6% of the sample, which has around 960,000 distinct CDR3 sequences, roughly 12% seen once. Separately, the same data were catalogued under a study of yellow fever vaccine responses in identical twins.

This receptor was taken from a woman aged 18 to 35 in good health. The chain links TRBV6-1 to TRBJ2-3; D gene unclear. Specimen: PBMCs. The CDR3 protein is CASRGSVNTDTQYF. CDR3 in DNA: TGTGCCAGCAGAGGATCGGTAAACACAGATACGCAGTATTTT.